These T cell receptor beta chains were read from a single sample in a study of cytomegalovirus exposure and HLA in healthy donors. The assay was immunoSEQ multiplex PCR, and TCRdb's table has in-frame clones only and misses some. The data include approximately 200,000 clones; the top ten clones carry less than 0.85%. Sequenced input: PBMCs. Every receptor here comes from a boy younger than 18 in good health and CMV-seronegative. Both conserved end residues are part of each CDR3. Each record gives: V gene, J gene, D gene, CDR3 DNA, CDR3 protein. The D gene is left open where the match is weak.

v_gene: TRBV28
j_gene: TRBJ1-1
d_gene: .
CDR3nt: TGTGCCAGCCGAAAAGGTGAGGGCAGAGCCTTCATGAACACTGAAGCTTTCTTT
CDR3aa: CASRKGEGRAFMNTEAFF

v_gene: TRBV30
j_gene: TRBJ2-2
d_gene: .
CDR3nt: TGTGCCTGGAGTGTACCCCAGGGGCGGACCGGGGAGCTGTTTTTT
CDR3aa: CAWSVPQGRTGELFF

v_gene: TRBV5-1
j_gene: TRBJ2-1
d_gene: .
CDR3nt: TGCGCCAGCAGCTCTTACCCGGGGTCCAATGAGCAGTTCTTC
CDR3aa: CASSSYPGSNEQFF

v_gene: TRBV10-1
j_gene: TRBJ2-7
d_gene: .
CDR3nt: TGCGCCAGCAGTGCCTCGCTTGGGGCCTCCTACGAGCAGTACTTC
CDR3aa: CASSASLGASYEQYF

v_gene: TRBV4-3
j_gene: TRBJ2-7
d_gene: .
CDR3nt: TGCGCCAGCAGCCAAGATGGAAGGGGCTCCTACGAGCAGTACTTC
CDR3aa: CASSQDGRGSYEQYF

v_gene: TRBV6-4
j_gene: TRBJ1-5
d_gene: TRBD1
CDR3nt: TGTGCCAGCAGTGTGACAGGGATCGCCCCGGGGCAGCCCCAGCATTTT
CDR3aa: CASSVTGIAPGQPQHF

v_gene: TRBV29-1
j_gene: TRBJ2-7
d_gene: .
CDR3nt: TGCAGCGTTGTGCCAGGGCTTTCGAACAAGGCCGAGCAGTACTTC
CDR3aa: CSVVPGLSNKAEQYF

v_gene: TRBV6-1
j_gene: TRBJ2-5
d_gene: .
CDR3nt: TGTGCCAGCGGGGCAGGGTTAAGGGAGACCCAGTACTTC
CDR3aa: CASGAGLRETQYF

v_gene: TRBV7-2
j_gene: TRBJ2-3
d_gene: .
CDR3nt: TGTGCCAGCAGCCGAGCCGGGTGGAGCACAGATACGCAGTATTTT
CDR3aa: CASSRAGWSTDTQYF

v_gene: TRBV7-9
j_gene: TRBJ1-1
d_gene: .
CDR3nt: TGTGCCAGCAGCCCTAGTCCGGGACAAGCGAACACTGAAGCTTTCTTT
CDR3aa: CASSPSPGQANTEAFF

v_gene: TRBV4-1
j_gene: TRBJ1-2
d_gene: TRBD1
CDR3nt: TGCGCCAGCAGCCAAGCCCCGACAGGGTCGCGCGGCTACACCTTC
CDR3aa: CASSQAPTGSRGYTF

v_gene: TRBV2
j_gene: TRBJ1-2
d_gene: .
CDR3nt: TGTGCCAGCAGTGAGGAGGCGCTTGGGTATGGCTACACCTTC
CDR3aa: CASSEEALGYGYTF

v_gene: TRBV11-2
j_gene: TRBJ1-1
d_gene: .
CDR3nt: TGTGCCAGCAGCCTCCTCACATCGAACACTGAAGCTTTCTTT
CDR3aa: CASSLLTSNTEAFF

v_gene: TRBV7-3
j_gene: TRBJ2-1
d_gene: .
CDR3nt: TGTGCCAGCAGCTCAAACTACAATGAGCAGTTCTTC
CDR3aa: CASSSNYNEQFF

v_gene: TRBV30
j_gene: TRBJ1-2
d_gene: .
CDR3nt: TGTGCCTGGAGTATGACACTGTTTAACTATGGCTACACCTTC
CDR3aa: CAWSMTLFNYGYTF

v_gene: TRBV30
j_gene: TRBJ2-2
d_gene: TRBD1
CDR3nt: TGTGCCTGGAGGGAGACAGGGACAGGGTTTTTGGGTACGAACACCGGGGAGCTGTTTTTT
CDR3aa: CAWRETGTGFLGTNTGELFF

v_gene: TRBV7-6
j_gene: TRBJ1-1
d_gene: .
CDR3nt: TGTGCCAGCAGCTTAGACGGGGGGAACACTGAAGCTTTCTTT
CDR3aa: CASSLDGGNTEAFF